This T cell receptor beta chain is drawn from a study of T cells in Graves' hyperthyroidism and ophthalmopathy. This clonotype has ten or more counts. Ophthalmopathy cases met thresholds of Clinical Activity Score at least 3, NOSPECS grade at least 4 and duration under 3 months. Patients with uncontrolled infections, other autoimmune diseases, pregnancy or lactation were excluded. Researchers amplified the TCR beta CDR3 regions from RNA transcripts. Primed by the HTBI set, a first-round RT-PCR was run on the TCR CDR3. TCRdb redid the calling of the multiplex PCR reads with MiXCR, one entry per CDR3 protein. The sample gives roughly 650,000 distinct CDR3 sequences, about a sixth of which show up once; roughly 3.3% is in the top ten. The V end lost 6 bases, the J end lost 1 base, and 13 bases lay between the germline ends. CDR1 and CDR2 from the germline V gene are SNHLY and FYNNEI. The CDR3 sequence is 15 residues long.

The V gene is TRBV2, the J gene TRBJ1-5; a possible D gene is TRBD1 (6 bases). Sequencing was performed on blood. The sequence derives from a middle-aged woman with Graves' ophthalmopathy. CDR3 loop: CASRKGTLSNQPQHF. The DNA of the CDR3 is TGTGCCAGCAGAAAGGGGACATTAAGCAATCAGCCCCAGCATTTT.